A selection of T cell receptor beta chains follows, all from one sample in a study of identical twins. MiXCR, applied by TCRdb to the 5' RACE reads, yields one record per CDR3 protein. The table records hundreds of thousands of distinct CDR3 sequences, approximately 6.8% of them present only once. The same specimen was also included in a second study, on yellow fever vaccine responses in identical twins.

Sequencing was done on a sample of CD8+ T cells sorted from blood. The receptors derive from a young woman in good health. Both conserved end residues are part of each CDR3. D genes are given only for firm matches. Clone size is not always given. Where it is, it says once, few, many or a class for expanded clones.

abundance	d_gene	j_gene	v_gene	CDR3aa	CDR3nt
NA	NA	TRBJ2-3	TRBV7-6	CASSQTPRADTQYF	TGTGCCAGCAGCCAGACTCCACGAGCAGATACGCAGTATTTT
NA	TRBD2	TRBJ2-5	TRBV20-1	CSARKGLAGKETQYF	TGCAGTGCTAGGAAGGGACTAGCGGGAAAAGAGACCCAGTACTTC
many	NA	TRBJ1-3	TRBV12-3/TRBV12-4	CASSLAWQGGTIYF	TGTGCCAGCAGTTTAGCATGGCAGGGAGGCACCATATATTTT
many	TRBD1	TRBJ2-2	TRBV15	CATSRGDRDTGELFF	TGTGCCACCAGCAGAGGGGACAGAGACACCGGGGAGCTGTTTTTT
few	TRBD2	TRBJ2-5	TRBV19	CASSRGEPETQYF	TGTGCCAGTAGTCGGGGGGAGCCGGAGACCCAGTACTTC
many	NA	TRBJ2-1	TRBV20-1	CSAILADHYNEQFF	TGCAGTGCAATTTTAGCGGACCATTACAATGAGCAGTTCTTC
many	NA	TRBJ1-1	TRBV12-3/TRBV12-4	CASSLAGADTEAFF	TGTGCCAGCAGTTTAGCGGGTGCGGACACTGAAGCTTTCTTT
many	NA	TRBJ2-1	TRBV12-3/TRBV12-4	CASSLSGPPSGEQFF	TGTGCCAGCAGTTTGTCGGGACCCCCATCTGGGGAGCAGTTCTTC
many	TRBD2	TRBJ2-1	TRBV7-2	CASSQWGAGAGSEQFF	TGTGCCAGCAGCCAATGGGGAGCGGGGGCGGGAAGTGAGCAGTTCTTC
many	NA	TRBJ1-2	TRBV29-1	CSVDGGGGYGYTF	TGCAGCGTTGATGGCGGGGGAGGCTATGGCTACACCTTC
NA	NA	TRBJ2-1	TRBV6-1	CASRSLNNEQFF	TGTGCCAGTCGGTCCCTGAACAATGAGCAGTTCTTC
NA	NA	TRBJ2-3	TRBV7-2	CASSLEWGLQDTQYF	TGTGCCAGCAGCTTAGAGTGGGGGCTACAAGATACGCAGTATTTT
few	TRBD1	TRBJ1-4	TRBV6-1	CASSEPPGQVNEKLFF	TGTGCCAGCAGTGAGCCTCCGGGACAGGTGAATGAAAAACTGTTTTTT
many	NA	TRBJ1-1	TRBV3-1	CASSQGRTDTEAFF	TGTGCCAGCAGCCAAGGACGGACAGACACTGAAGCTTTCTTT
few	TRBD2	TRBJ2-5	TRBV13	CASSLMVAGYQETQYF	TGTGCCAGCAGCCTCATGGTAGCGGGGTACCAAGAGACCCAGTACTTC
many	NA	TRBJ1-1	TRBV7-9	CASSLVATEAFF	TGTGCCAGCAGCTTAGTGGCCACTGAAGCTTTCTTT
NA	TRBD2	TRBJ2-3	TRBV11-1	CASSPRTSGGALLWDTQYF	TGTGCCAGCAGCCCTCGGACTAGCGGGGGGGCTCTTTTATGGGATACGCAGTATTTT
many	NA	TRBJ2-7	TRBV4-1	CASSQDDLSYEQYF	TGCGCCAGCAGCCAAGATGACTTATCCTACGAGCAGTACTTC
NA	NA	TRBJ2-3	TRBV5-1	CASSTRQVGYTDTQYF	TGCGCCAGCAGCACAAGACAGGTCGGGTACACAGATACGCAGTATTTT
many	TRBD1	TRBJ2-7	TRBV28	CASSLGQVMYEQYF	TGTGCCAGCAGTTTGGGACAGGTGATGTACGAGCAGTACTTC
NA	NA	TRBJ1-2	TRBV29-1	CSVEIGAGYGYTF	TGCAGCGTTGAAATCGGGGCGGGGTACGGCTACACCTTC
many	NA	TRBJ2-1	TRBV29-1	CSVARNEQFF	TGCAGCGTTGCTCGGAATGAGCAGTTCTTC
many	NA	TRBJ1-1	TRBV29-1	CSVEDGLGTEAFF	TGCAGCGTTGAGGATGGCCTGGGGACTGAAGCTTTCTTT
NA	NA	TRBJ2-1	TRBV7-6	CASSSSAYNEQFF	TGTGCCAGCAGCTCTAGCGCTTACAATGAGCAGTTCTTC
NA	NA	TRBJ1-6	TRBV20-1	CSARVGGGSSYNSPLHF	TGCAGTGCTAGAGTTGGAGGGGGAAGCTCCTATAATTCACCCCTCCACTTT
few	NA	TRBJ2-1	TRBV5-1	CASSLKQGGDEQFF	TGCGCCAGCAGCTTAAAGCAGGGAGGTGATGAGCAGTTCTTC
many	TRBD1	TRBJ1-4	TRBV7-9	CASSPVGTAYEKLFF	TGTGCCAGCAGCCCCGTTGGGACAGCGTATGAAAAACTGTTTTTT
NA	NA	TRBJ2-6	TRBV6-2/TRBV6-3	CAGGNSGANVLTF	TGTGCCGGGGGAAATTCTGGGGCCAACGTCCTGACTTTC
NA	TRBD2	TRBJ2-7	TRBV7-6	CASSSSERLAGDVYEQYF	TGTGCCAGCAGCTCCTCAGAAAGACTAGCGGGAGACGTATACGAGCAGTACTTC
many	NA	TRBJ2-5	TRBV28	CASSTPTQISGETQYF	TGTGCCAGCAGTACCCCAACACAGATATCCGGGGAGACCCAGTACTTC
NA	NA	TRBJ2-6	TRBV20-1	CSARDRDPGANVLTF	TGCAGTGCTAGAGACAGGGACCCTGGGGCCAACGTCCTGACTTTC
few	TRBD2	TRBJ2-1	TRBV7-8	CASSSGLAGVPTYNEQFF	TGTGCCAGCAGCTCGGGACTAGCGGGAGTCCCTACCTACAATGAGCAGTTCTTC
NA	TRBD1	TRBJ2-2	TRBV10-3	CAISRTGENTGELFF	TGTGCCATCAGTAGGACAGGGGAGAACACCGGGGAGCTGTTTTTT
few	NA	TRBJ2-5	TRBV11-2	CASSPDSGAQYF	TGTGCCAGCAGCCCGGACAGTGGTGCCCAGTACTTC
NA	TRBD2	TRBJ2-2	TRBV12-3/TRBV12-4	CASSPPLAGVMTGELFF	TGTGCCAGCAGTCCCCCACTAGCGGGAGTGATGACCGGGGAGCTGTTTTTT
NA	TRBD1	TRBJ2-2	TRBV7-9	CASSSPGQANTGELFF	TGTGCCAGCAGCTCTCCGGGACAGGCGAACACCGGGGAGCTGTTTTTT
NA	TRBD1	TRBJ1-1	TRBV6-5	CASSYQGGVMNTEAFF	TGTGCCAGCAGCTACCAGGGGGGAGTCATGAACACTGAAGCTTTCTTT
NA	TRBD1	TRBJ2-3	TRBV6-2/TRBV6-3	CASRTGLADTQYF	TGTGCCAGCAGGACAGGGTTAGCGGATACGCAGTATTTT
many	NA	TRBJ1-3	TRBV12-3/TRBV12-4	CASTPPGRSSGNTIYF	TGTGCCAGCACCCCCCCAGGACGGTCCTCTGGAAACACCATATATTTT
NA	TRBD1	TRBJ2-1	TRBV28	CASSRQGAGNEQFF	TGTGCCAGCAGTCGACAGGGGGCGGGCAATGAGCAGTTCTTC
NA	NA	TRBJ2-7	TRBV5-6	CASSLGTAVYEQYF	TGTGCCAGCAGCTTGGGGACAGCGGTTTACGAGCAGTACTTC
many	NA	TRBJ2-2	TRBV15	CATSREENPPRKTGELFF	TGTGCCACCAGCAGAGAGGAAAACCCCCCGAGGAAAACCGGGGAGCTGTTTTTT
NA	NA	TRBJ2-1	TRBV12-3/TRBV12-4	CASSHNVWEQFF	TGTGCCAGCAGCCACAACGTCTGGGAGCAGTTCTTC
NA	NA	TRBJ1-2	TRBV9	CATTGPYGYTF	TGTGCCACAACAGGGCCTTATGGCTACACCTTC
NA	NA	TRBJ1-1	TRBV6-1	CASSEEPGSGNTEASF	TGTGCCAGCAGTGAAGAACCGGGATCGGGGAACACTGAAGCTTCCTTT
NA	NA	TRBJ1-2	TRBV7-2	CASSLGSRGYYGYTF	TGTGCCAGCAGCTTAGGCTCGAGGGGTTACTATGGCTACACCTTC
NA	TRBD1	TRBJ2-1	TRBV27	CASKTTGGQFPYNEQFF	TGTGCCAGCAAAACGACAGGGGGCCAATTCCCCTACAATGAGCAGTTCTTC
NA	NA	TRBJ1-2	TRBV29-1	CSVEFRADGYTF	TGCAGCGTTGAGTTCAGGGCGGACGGCTACACCTTC
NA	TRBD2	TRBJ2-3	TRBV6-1	CASAPGLESDTQYF	TGTGCCAGCGCACCGGGACTAGAGTCAGATACGCAGTATTTT
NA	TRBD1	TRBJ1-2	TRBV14	CASSQYTGAYGYTF	TGTGCCAGCAGCCAATATACAGGGGCCTATGGCTACACCTTC
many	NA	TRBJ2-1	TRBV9	CASSVDTTYNEQFF	TGTGCCAGCAGCGTGGACACTACCTACAATGAGCAGTTCTTC
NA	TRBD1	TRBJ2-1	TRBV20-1	CSAYYEGQRIPYNEQFF	TGCAGTGCCTACTACGAGGGACAGCGGATACCCTACAATGAGCAGTTCTTC
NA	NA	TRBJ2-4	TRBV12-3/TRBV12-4	CASSLRVAKNIQYF	TGTGCCAGCAGTTTAAGAGTAGCCAAAAACATTCAGTACTTC
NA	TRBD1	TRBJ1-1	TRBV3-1	CASTPGQGGRTEAFF	TGTGCCAGCACGCCCGGACAGGGGGGTCGCACTGAAGCTTTCTTT
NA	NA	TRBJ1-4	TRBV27	CASSPGQLFPTNEKLFF	TGTGCCAGCAGTCCCGGACAGCTTTTTCCAACTAATGAAAAACTGTTTTTT
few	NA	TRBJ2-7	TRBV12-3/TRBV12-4	CASSPAGLTYEQYF	TGTGCCAGCAGCCCAGCGGGCCTAACCTACGAGCAGTACTTC
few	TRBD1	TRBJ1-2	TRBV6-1	CASSPDRGMDYGYTF	TGTGCCAGCAGCCCTGACAGGGGAATGGACTATGGCTACACCTTC
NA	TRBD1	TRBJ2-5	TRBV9	CASSITGGAETQYF	TGTGCCAGCAGCATTACAGGGGGCGCGGAGACCCAGTACTTC
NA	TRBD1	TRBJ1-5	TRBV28	CASSHTGGGQPQHF	TGTGCCAGCAGCCATACAGGGGGCGGTCAGCCCCAGCATTTT
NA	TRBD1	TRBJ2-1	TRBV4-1	CASKPGQGDNEQFF	TGCGCCAGCAAACCGGGACAGGGAGACAATGAGCAGTTCTTC